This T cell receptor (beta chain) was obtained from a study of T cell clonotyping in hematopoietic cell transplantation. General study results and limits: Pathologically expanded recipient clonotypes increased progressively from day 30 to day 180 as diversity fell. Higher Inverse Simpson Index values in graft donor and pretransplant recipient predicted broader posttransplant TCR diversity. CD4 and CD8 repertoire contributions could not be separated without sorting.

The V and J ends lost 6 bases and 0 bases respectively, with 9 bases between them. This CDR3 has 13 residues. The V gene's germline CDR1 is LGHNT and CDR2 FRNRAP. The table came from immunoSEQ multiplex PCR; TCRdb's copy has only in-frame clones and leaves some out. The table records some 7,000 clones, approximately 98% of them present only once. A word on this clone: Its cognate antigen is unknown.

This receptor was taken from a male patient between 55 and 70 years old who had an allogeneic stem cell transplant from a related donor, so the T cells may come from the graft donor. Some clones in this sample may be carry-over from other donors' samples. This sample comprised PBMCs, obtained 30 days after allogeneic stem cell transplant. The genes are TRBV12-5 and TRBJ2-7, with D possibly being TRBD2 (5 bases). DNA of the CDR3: TGTGCTAGTGGGCCCCGGGGCTCCTACGAGCAGTACTTC. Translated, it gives CASGPRGSYEQYF.